What follows are 13 T cell receptor beta chains derived from one specimen sequenced in a study of cytomegalovirus exposure and HLA in healthy donors. Assay: immunoSEQ multiplex PCR; the TCRdb copy retains only in-frame clones and omits some. The sample includes over 150,000 clones, 80% to 85% of them seen just once. What was sequenced was PBMCs. The origin of the receptors is a young woman in good health and CMV-seropositive.

The chain is built from TRBV7-9 and TRBJ1-6; 10 bases map to TRBD1. The length of the CDR3 is 14 residues. From germline, CDR1 is SEHNR and CDR2 FQNEAQ (reference sequence). Trimming removed 5 bases from V and 8 bases from J; junction bases left unmatched: 3. In DNA, the CDR3 is TGTGCCAGCAGCAAAGACAGGGGGCATTCACCCCTCCACTTT. Protein product: CASSKDRGHSPLHF.

This chain connects TRBV6-6 to TRBJ2-7; 9 bases align to TRBD1. From germline, CDR1 is MNHNY and CDR2 SVGAGI (reference sequence). The CDR3 totals 15 residues. The V segment lost 6 bases and the J segment 3 bases; nucleotides outside the gene matches: 9. CDR3 sequence reads: CASSPLTGQGYEQYF. CDR3 in DNA: TGTGCCAGCAGCCCCTTAACGGGACAGGGCTACGAGCAGTACTTC.

V is TRBV18 and J is TRBJ1-2; D gene ambiguous. The CDR3 extends over 15 amino acids. Germline-derived CDR1 and CDR2 are KGHSH and LQKENI. V was trimmed by 2 bases and J by 7 bases, leaving 17 bases between them. The CDR3 coding sequence is TGTGCCAGCTCACCATCGCGTTCTGGTTCTCGTGGCTACACCTTC. It is translated as CASSPSRSGSRGYTF.

The J gene is TRBJ1-3, the V gene TRBV6-5, with D perhaps TRBD1 (6 bases). In germline, CDR1 is MNHEY, CDR2 SVGAGI. The CDR3 is 13 residues long. V gave up 10 bases and J gave up 6 bases, with 16 bases separating them. The CDR3 is CATFDGGQNTIYF. For the CDR3, the DNA is TGTGCCACCTTTGACGGGGGGCAAAACACCATATATTTT.

The chain carries TRBV11-3 and TRBJ2-2; tentatively, D is TRBD1 (5 bases). This CDR3 is built from 15 residues. CDR1 and CDR2 (germline): SGHNT, YENEEA. Trimming cost V 5 bases and J 1 base, with 11 bases left between them. This CDR3 is CASSQATGNTGELFF. CDR3 DNA: TGTGCCAGCAGCCAGGCCACAGGGAACACCGGGGAGCTGTTTTTT.

This chain uses TRBV7-2 with TRBJ2-3; TRBD2 agrees at 12 bases. Germline V CDR1 and CDR2: SGHTA, FQGNSA. J gave up 1 base and V 2 bases, and 1 base lay outside the gene matches. The CDR3 extends over 16 amino acids. CDR3 DNA sequence: TGTGCCAGCAGCTTACTAGCGGGGGGGGGCACAGATACGCAGTATTTT. Translating gives CASSLLAGGGTDTQYF. Full variable domain (outside the CDR3, taken from reference TRBV7-2 and TRBJ2-3): GAGVSQSPSNKVTEKGKDVELRCDPISGHTALYWYRQSLGQGLEFLIYFQGNSAPDKSGLPSDRFSAERTGGSVSTLTIQRTQQEDSAVYLCASSLLAGGGTDTQYFGPGTRLTVL.

The rearrangement joins TRBV7-6 to TRBJ2-2; D remains ambiguous. Trimming removed 3 bases at V and 4 bases at J, with 12 bases between. There are 15 residues in the CDR3. Per the germline V gene, CDR1 is SGHVS and CDR2 is FNYEAQ. The CDR3 region is CASSFAKLGTGELFF. DNA for the CDR3: TGTGCCAGCAGCTTTGCGAAGCTCGGCACCGGGGAGCTGTTTTTT.

The chain employs TRBV6-1 and TRBJ2-7; D possibly corresponds to TRBD1 (5 bases). V was shortened by 5 bases and J by 0 bases, with 8 bases between the two germline ends. CDR1 MNHNS and CDR2 SASEGT come from the germline V gene. This CDR3 has 13 residues. The CDR3 reads CASSTGHSYEQYF. In DNA form, the CDR3 reads TGTGCCAGCAGTACTGGACACTCCTACGAGCAGTACTTC.

The genes are TRBV7-8 and TRBJ2-5; D may be TRBD2 (5 bases). The CDR3 extends over 14 amino acids. The ends were cut back, 7 bases at V and 4 bases at J, with 16 bases in the middle. Germline V gene lookup returns CDR1 SGHVS and CDR2 FQNEAQ. The CDR3 coding sequence is TGTGCCAGCACCGCTTATCGGACTCGAGAGACCCAGTACTTC. This encodes CASTAYRTRETQYF.

The chain couples TRBV5-1 to TRBJ2-2; unclear D gene. The CDR3 extends over 15 amino acids. The germline V and J ends were trimmed by 2 bases and 0 bases, with 8 bases remaining between them. The V gene's germline CDR1 is SGHRS and CDR2 YFSETQ. The chain's CDR3 is CASSLAPPNTGELFF. The DNA of the CDR3 is TGCGCCAGCAGCTTAGCACCCCCGAACACCGGGGAGCTGTTTTTT.

This clone was detected once. The V call is TRBV5-4, the J call TRBJ2-2; 7 positions match TRBD1. Germline values: CDR1 SGHNT, CDR2 YYREEE (reference sequence). The CDR3 contains 16 residues. The trim removed 0 bases at V and 5 bases at J, leaving 7 bases unmatched. The CDR3 here is CASSLGGTVQTGELFF. In DNA, the CDR3 is TGTGCCAGCAGCTTGGGAGGGACAGTACAGACCGGGGAGCTGTTTTTT.

The chain carries TRBV6-1 and TRBJ1-1, with D possibly being TRBD1 (6 bases). The germline CDR1 and CDR2 sequences are MNHNS and SASEGT. V gave up 6 bases and J gave up 4 bases, with 12 bases separating them. The CDR3 spans 13 residues. CDR3 DNA sequence: TGTGCCAGCAGCGGACAGAGCCTCACTGAAGCTTTCTTT. Protein product: CASSGQSLTEAFF.

The chain couples TRBV12-5 to TRBJ2-7, with a possible D match to TRBD2 (6 bases). Germline V gives CDR1 LGHNT, CDR2 FRNRAP. The CDR3 totals 16 residues. V lost 8 bases and J 1 base, leaving 21 bases between the germline ends. The CDR3 DNA reads as TGTGCTAGTACCTCTTTTGCGGGGCTTCTTTCCTACGAGCAGTACTTC. Encoded protein: CASTSFAGLLSYEQYF.